This T cell receptor (beta chain) is from a study of blood T cell repertoires in COVID-19. Study in general: The cDNA or gDNA used as material had been derived from T cells, B-cell-depleted T cells, or PBMCs.

The V and J ends lost 4 bases and 3 bases respectively, with 26 bases between them. CDR3 length equals 18 residues. The germline CDR1 and CDR2 sequences are SGHRS and YFSETQ. Per the authors' pipeline: Using reference gene primer amplification, nucleated cell counts were estimated. Here immunoSEQ multiplex PCR was the method, and the copy in TCRdb shows in-frame clones only, minus some. The DNA was the basis for D and trimming; V, J and clone size are from that table. Of fewer than 300,000 clones in the sample, roughly nine tenths were seen once. Sequencing was carried out using peripheral blood. The clonotype comes from a woman in her thirties with COVID-19, enrolled during active disease. The chain couples TRBV5-1 to TRBJ2-7; a weak D match, TRBD2 (6 bases). CDR3 nucleotides: TGCGCCAGCAGCCTCCTCCCACCCGAGGACTGGGGACTCTACGAGCAGTACTTC. This translates into CASSLLPPEDWGLYEQYF.